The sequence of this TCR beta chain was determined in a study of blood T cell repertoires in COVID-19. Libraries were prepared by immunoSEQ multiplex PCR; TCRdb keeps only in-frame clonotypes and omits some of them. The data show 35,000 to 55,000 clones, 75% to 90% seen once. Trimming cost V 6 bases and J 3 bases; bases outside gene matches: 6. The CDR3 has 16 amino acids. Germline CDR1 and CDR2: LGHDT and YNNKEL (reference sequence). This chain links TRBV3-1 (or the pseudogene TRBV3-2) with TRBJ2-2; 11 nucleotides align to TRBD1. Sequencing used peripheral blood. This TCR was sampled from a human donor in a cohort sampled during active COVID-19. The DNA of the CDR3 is TGTGCCAGCAGATCCCGGGACAGGGGGGACACCGGGGAGCTGTTTTTT. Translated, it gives CASRSRDRGDTGELFF.